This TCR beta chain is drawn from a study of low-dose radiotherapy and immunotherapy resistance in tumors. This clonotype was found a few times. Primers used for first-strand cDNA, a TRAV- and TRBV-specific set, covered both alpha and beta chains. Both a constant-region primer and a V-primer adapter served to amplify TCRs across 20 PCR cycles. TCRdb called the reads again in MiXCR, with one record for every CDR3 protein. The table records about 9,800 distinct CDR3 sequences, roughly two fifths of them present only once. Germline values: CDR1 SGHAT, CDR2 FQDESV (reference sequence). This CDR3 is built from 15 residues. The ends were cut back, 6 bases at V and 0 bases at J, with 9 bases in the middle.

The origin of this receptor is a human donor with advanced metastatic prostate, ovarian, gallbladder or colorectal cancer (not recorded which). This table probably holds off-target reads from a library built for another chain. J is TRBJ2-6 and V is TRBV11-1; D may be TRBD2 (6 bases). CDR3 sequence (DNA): TGTGCCAGCAGTTGGGGGGTCTCTGGGGCCAACGTCCTGACTTTC. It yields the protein CASSWGVSGANVLTF.